The count of the clone carrying this TCR beta chain is one. This specimen comes from a study of T cell changes during pregnancy in multiple sclerosis. Libraries were prepared by immunoSEQ multiplex PCR; TCRdb keeps only in-frame clonotypes and omits some of them. In the table there are 30,000 to 35,000 clones, around 87% of which are singletons. V was cut by 4 bases and J by 5 bases, with 8 bases left in between. The CDR3 loop spans 13 amino acids. The V gene's germline CDR1 is LGHNA and CDR2 YSLEER. The source is a female donor in good health, enrolled as a control in a pregnancy study. V is TRBV4-3 and J is TRBJ1-4; D is uncertain. Sequencing used CD4+ T cells from peripheral blood mononuclear cells, obtained in the third trimester of pregnancy. CDR3: CASSRGLNEKLFF. CDR3 sequence (DNA): TGCGCCAGCAGCCGAGGATTGAATGAAAAACTGTTTTTT.